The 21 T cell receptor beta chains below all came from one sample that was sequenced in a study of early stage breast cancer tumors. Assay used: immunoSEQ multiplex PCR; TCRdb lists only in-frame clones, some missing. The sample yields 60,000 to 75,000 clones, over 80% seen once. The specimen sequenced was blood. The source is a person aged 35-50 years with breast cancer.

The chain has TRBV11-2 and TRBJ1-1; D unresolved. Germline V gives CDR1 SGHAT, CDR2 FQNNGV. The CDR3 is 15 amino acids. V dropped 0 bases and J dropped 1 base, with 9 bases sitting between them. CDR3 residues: CASSLDGVGNTEAFF. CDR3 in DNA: TGTGCCAGCAGCTTAGACGGAGTGGGGAACACTGAAGCTTTCTTT.

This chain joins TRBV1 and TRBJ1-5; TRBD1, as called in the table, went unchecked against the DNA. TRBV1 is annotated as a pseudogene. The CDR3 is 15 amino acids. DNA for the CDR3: TGCACCAGCAGCCATGGGACAGGGGGCTTCCAGCCCCAGCATTTT. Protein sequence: CTSSHGTGGFQPQHF.

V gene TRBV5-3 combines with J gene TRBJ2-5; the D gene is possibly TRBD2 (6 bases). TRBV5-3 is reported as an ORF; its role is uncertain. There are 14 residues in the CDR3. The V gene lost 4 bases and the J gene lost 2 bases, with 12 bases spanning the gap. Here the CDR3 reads CARSGASGQETQYF. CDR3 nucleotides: TGTGCCAGAAGCGGAGCAAGCGGGCAAGAGACCCAGTACTTC.

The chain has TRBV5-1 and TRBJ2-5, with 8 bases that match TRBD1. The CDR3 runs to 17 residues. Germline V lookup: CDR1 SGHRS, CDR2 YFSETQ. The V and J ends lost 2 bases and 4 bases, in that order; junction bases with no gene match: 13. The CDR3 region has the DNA TGCGCCAGCAGCTTAAGATATCAGGGGGCGAAAATAGAGACCCAGTACTTC. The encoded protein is CASSLRYQGAKIETQYF.

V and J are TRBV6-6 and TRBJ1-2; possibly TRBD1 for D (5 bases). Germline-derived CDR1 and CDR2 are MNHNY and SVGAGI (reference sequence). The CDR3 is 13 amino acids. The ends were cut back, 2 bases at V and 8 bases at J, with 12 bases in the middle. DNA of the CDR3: TGTGCCAGCAGTTACGGACAACTCGAAGGCTACACCTTC. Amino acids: CASSYGQLEGYTF.

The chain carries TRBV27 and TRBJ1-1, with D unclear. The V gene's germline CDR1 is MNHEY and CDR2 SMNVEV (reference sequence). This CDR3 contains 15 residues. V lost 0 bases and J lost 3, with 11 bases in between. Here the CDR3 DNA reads TGTGCCAGCAGTTTATCGGGCAGCGGCTACACTGAAGCTTTCTTT. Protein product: CASSLSGSGYTEAFF.

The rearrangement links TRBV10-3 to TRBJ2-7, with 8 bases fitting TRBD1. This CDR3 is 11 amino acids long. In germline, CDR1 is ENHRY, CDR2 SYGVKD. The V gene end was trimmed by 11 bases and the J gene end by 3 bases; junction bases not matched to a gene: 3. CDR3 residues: CAVGQDYEQYF. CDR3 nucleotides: TGTGCCGTGGGACAGGACTACGAGCAGTACTTC.

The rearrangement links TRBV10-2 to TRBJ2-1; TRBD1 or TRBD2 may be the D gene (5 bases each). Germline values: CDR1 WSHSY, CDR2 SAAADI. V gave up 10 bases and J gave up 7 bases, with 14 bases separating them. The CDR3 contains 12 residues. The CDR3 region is CATGTHRNEQFF. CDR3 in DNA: TGCGCCACCGGGACCCACAGGAATGAGCAGTTCTTC.

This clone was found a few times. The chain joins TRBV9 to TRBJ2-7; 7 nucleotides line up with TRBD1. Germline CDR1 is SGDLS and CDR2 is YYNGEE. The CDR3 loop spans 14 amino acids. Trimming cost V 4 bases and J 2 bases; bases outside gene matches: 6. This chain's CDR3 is CASSKGQTAYEQYF. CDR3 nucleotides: TGTGCCAGCAGCAAGGGACAGACAGCCTACGAGCAGTACTTC. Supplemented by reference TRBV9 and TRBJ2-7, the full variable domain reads DSGVTQTPKHLITATGQRVTLRCSPRSGDLSVYWYQQSLDQGLQFLIQYYNGEERAKGNILERFSAQQFPDLHSELNLSSLELGDSALYFCASSKGQTAYEQYFGPGTRLTVT.

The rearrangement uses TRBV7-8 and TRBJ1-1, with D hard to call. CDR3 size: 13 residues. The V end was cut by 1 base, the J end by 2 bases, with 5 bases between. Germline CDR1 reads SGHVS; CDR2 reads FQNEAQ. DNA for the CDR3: TGTGCCAGCAGCTTAGACACTAACACTGAAGCTTTCTTT. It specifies CASSLDTNTEAFF.

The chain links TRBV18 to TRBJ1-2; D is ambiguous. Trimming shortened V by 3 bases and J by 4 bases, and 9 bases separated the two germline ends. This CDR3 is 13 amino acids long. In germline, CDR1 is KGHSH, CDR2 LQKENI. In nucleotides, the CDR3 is TGTGCCAGCTCACCCACCGCCAGCTATGGCTACACCTTC. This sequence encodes CASSPTASYGYTF.

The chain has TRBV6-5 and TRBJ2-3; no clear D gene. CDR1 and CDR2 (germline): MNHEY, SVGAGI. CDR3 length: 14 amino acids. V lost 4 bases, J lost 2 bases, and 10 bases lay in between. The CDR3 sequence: CASSSRFATDTQYF. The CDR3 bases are TGTGCCAGCAGTTCCCGGTTCGCCACAGATACGCAGTATTTT.

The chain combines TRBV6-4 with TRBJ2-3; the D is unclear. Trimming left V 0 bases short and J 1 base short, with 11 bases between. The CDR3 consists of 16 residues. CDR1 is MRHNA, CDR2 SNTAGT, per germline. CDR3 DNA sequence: TGTGCCAGCAGTGACTCCCCCGCCAGCGGCACAGATACGCAGTATTTT. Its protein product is CASSDSPASGTDTQYF.

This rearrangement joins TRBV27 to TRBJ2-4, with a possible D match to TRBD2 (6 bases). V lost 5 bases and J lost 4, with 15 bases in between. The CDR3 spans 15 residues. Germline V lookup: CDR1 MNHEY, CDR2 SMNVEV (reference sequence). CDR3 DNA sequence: TGTGCCAGCAGTCCGAGTCCGGGACTGAAAAACATTCAGTACTTC. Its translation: CASSPSPGLKNIQYF.

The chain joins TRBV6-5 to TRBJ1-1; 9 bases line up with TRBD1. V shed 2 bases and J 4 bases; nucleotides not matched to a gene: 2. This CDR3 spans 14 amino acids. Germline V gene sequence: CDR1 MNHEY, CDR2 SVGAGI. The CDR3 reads CASSYRDRATEAFF. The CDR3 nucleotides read TGTGCCAGCAGTTACCGGGACAGGGCCACTGAAGCTTTCTTT.

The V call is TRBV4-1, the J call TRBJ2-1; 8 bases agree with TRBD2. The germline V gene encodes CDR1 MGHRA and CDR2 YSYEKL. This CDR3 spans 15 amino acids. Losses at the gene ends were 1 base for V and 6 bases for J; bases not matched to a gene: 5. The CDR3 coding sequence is TGCGCCAGCAGCCAAGCCCCGACTAGCGTCAATGAGCAGTTCTTC. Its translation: CASSQAPTSVNEQFF.

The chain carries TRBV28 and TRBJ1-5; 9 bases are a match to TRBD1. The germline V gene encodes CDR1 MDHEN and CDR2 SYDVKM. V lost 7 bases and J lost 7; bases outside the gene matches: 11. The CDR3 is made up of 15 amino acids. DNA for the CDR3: TGTGCCAGCACCGGATACAGGGGGCTACAGCAGCCCCAGCATTTT. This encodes CASTGYRGLQQPQHF.

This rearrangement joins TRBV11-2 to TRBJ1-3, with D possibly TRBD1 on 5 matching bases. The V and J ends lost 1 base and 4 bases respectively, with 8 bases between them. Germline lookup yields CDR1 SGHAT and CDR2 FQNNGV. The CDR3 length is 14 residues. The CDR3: CASSLGGEGNTIYF. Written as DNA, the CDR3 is TGTGCCAGCAGCTTAGGAGGGGAGGGAAACACCATATATTTT.

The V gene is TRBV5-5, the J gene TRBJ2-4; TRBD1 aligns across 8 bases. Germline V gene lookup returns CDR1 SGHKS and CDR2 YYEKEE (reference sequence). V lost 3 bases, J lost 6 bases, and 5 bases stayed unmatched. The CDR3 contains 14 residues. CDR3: CASSSRTGLNIQYF. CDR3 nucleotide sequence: TGTGCCAGCAGCTCACGGACAGGGTTAAACATTCAGTACTTC.

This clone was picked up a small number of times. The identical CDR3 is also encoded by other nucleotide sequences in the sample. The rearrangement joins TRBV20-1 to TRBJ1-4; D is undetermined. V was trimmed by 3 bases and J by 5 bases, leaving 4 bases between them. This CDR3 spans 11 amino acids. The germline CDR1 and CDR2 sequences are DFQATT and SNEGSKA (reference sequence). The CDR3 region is CSARGNEKLFF. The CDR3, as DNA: TGCAGTGCTAGGGGGAATGAAAAACTGTTTTTT.

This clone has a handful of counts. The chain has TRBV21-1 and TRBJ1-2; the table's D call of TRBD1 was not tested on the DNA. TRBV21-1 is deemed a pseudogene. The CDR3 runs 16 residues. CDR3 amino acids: CASSKGGFDKNYGYTF. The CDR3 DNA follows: TGTGCCAGCAGCAAAGGTGGGTTCGACAAGAACTATGGCTACACCTTC.